The clone carrying this T cell receptor (beta chain) came up a few times. Its antigen remains unknown. Unique molecular identifiers were attached to individual cDNA molecules. TCRdb reprocessed the 5' RACE reads with MiXCR, giving one entry per CDR3 protein. The sample carries about 55,000 distinct CDR3 sequences, 6.5% to 7.5% recorded once. This record belongs to a study of early T cells in non-severe SARS-CoV-2 infection. Study as a whole: Chains stayed unpaired after sequencing of bulk RNA from unsorted whole blood. Findings and limits, study-wide: Sequences matched to VDJdb favored anti-spike CD8 responses, while private and CD4 specificities were missed.

The germline V gene encodes CDR1 SGHDN and CDR2 FVKESK. CDR3 length: 13 amino acids. Trimming stripped 5 bases from V and 3 bases from J, with 9 bases between. The rearrangement joins TRBV14 to TRBJ2-3; no firm D call. The receptor comes from an adult who was a healthcare worker with PCR-confirmed SARS-CoV-2 infection or an uninfected control (not recorded which). The specimen comprised whole blood, sampled at baseline. The DNA for the CDR3 is TGTGCCAGCAGCATGATCGGGACAGATACGCAGTATTTT. As protein: CASSMIGTDTQYF.